These T cell receptor beta chains were read from a single sample in a study of blood T cell repertoires in COVID-19. Some clones are missing from TCRdb's copy, which holds only in-frame ones; the method was immunoSEQ multiplex PCR. The profile covers about 68,000 clones, with 86% appearing a single time and over 4% taken by the ten largest. Sample: peripheral blood. The receptor source for this set is a man aged 45-65 years with acute or convalescent COVID-19. Both conserved end residues are part of each CDR3. A D gene is named only where the DNA matches it firmly. Not every row has a clone size; where given, it reads once, few, many or a size class.

cdr3_aa: CASSQARTSFSTDTQYF
cdr3_nt: TGTGCCAGCAGCCAAGCCCGGACAAGCTTTAGCACAGATACGCAGTATTTT
j_call: TRBJ2-3
clone_size: .
d_call: .
v_call: TRBV3-1/TRBV3-2

cdr3_aa: CAILPTGMNTEAFF
cdr3_nt: TGCGCCATCCTTCCGACAGGGATGAACACTGAAGCTTTCTTT
j_call: TRBJ1-1
clone_size: .
d_call: TRBD1
v_call: TRBV10-1

cdr3_aa: CASSLGALDEAFF
cdr3_nt: TGTGCCAGCAGCTTAGGGGCACTGGATGAAGCTTTCTTT
j_call: TRBJ1-1
clone_size: few
d_call: .
v_call: TRBV7-9

cdr3_aa: CAISESEAGFGYTF
cdr3_nt: TGTGCCATCAGTGAGTCTGAGGCAGGGTTTGGCTACACCTTC
j_call: TRBJ1-2
clone_size: .
d_call: .
v_call: TRBV10-3

cdr3_aa: CASSPGLAGVWEETQYF
cdr3_nt: TGTGCCAGCAGCCCGGGACTAGCGGGAGTTTGGGAAGAGACCCAGTACTTC
j_call: TRBJ2-5
clone_size: .
d_call: TRBD2
v_call: TRBV9

cdr3_aa: CASSEVGVGTQYF
cdr3_nt: TGTGCCAGCAGTGAAGTGGGAGTCGGGACCCAGTACTTC
j_call: TRBJ2-5
clone_size: .
d_call: .
v_call: TRBV2

cdr3_aa: CASSLDQEVGTDTQYF
cdr3_nt: TGTGCCAGCAGTTTGGATCAGGAGGTCGGCACAGATACGCAGTATTTT
j_call: TRBJ2-3
clone_size: .
d_call: .
v_call: TRBV27

cdr3_aa: CASSLGQSRDTSIYGYTF
cdr3_nt: TGTGCCAGCAGCTTAGGTCAAAGCCGTGACACCAGCATCTATGGCTACACCTTC
j_call: TRBJ1-2
clone_size: .
d_call: .
v_call: TRBV11-3

cdr3_aa: CASSPPSTPGNTIYF
cdr3_nt: TGTGCCAGCTCACCACCGAGCACCCCTGGAAACACCATATATTTT
j_call: TRBJ1-3
clone_size: .
d_call: .
v_call: TRBV18

cdr3_aa: CASSYPTGYRETQYF
cdr3_nt: TGTGCCAGCAGCTACCCCACAGGGTACCGAGAGACCCAGTACTTC
j_call: TRBJ2-5
clone_size: .
d_call: .
v_call: TRBV7-9

cdr3_aa: CASRARTGSTEAFF
cdr3_nt: TGTGCCAGTAGGGCACGGACAGGGTCCACTGAAGCTTTCTTT
j_call: TRBJ1-1
clone_size: .
d_call: TRBD1
v_call: TRBV19

cdr3_aa: CASTPRGNGSPLHF
cdr3_nt: TGTGCCAGCACCCCCAGGGGCAACGGTTCACCCCTCCACTTT
j_call: TRBJ1-6
clone_size: .
d_call: .
v_call: TRBV9

cdr3_aa: CASGFRPDYEQYF
cdr3_nt: TGTGCTAGTGGTTTTCGCCCAGACTACGAGCAGTACTTC
j_call: TRBJ2-7
clone_size: .
d_call: .
v_call: TRBV12-5

cdr3_aa: CASSLSGGTGTDTQYF
cdr3_nt: TGTGCCAGCAGCTTGAGTGGGGGGACTGGGACAGATACGCAGTATTTT
j_call: TRBJ2-3
clone_size: .
d_call: .
v_call: TRBV7-9

cdr3_aa: CASSLGRADTQYF
cdr3_nt: TGTGCCAGCAGCTTGGGGAGGGCAGATACGCAGTATTTT
j_call: TRBJ2-3
clone_size: .
d_call: .
v_call: TRBV5-6

cdr3_aa: CASSYRLAGGRTYEQYF
cdr3_nt: TGTGCCAGCAGCTATAGACTAGCGGGGGGGCGGACCTACGAGCAGTACTTC
j_call: TRBJ2-7
clone_size: .
d_call: TRBD2
v_call: TRBV13

cdr3_aa: CASSLQGGYTF
cdr3_nt: TGTGCCAGCAGTTTACAGGGGGGCTACACCTTC
j_call: TRBJ1-2
clone_size: .
d_call: .
v_call: TRBV12-3/TRBV12-4

cdr3_aa: CASSWTGQGNQPQHF
cdr3_nt: TGCGCCAGCAGCTGGACGGGACAGGGGAATCAGCCCCAGCATTTT
j_call: TRBJ1-5
clone_size: .
d_call: TRBD1
v_call: TRBV5-1

cdr3_aa: CSASDYGYTF
cdr3_nt: TGCAGTGCTAGCGACTATGGCTACACCTTC
j_call: TRBJ1-2
clone_size: .
d_call: .
v_call: TRBV20-1

cdr3_aa: CASSILSGVGLYGYTF
cdr3_nt: TGTGCCAGTAGTATATTGTCAGGGGTTGGGTTATATGGCTACACCTTC
j_call: TRBJ1-2
clone_size: .
d_call: .
v_call: TRBV19

cdr3_aa: CASSVGTGTSTDTQYF
cdr3_nt: TGTGCCAGCAGCGTTGGGACAGGCACTAGCACAGATACGCAGTATTTT
j_call: TRBJ2-3
clone_size: .
d_call: TRBD1
v_call: TRBV5-6

cdr3_aa: CASNQPPGRDREQFF
cdr3_nt: TGCGCCAGCAACCAACCCCCCGGGAGAGACCGTGAGCAGTTCTTC
j_call: TRBJ2-1
clone_size: .
d_call: .
v_call: TRBV4-1

cdr3_aa: CASSLSGVSHQPQHF
cdr3_nt: TGTGCCAGCAGTTTATCCGGGGTAAGTCATCAGCCCCAGCATTTT
j_call: TRBJ1-5
clone_size: few
d_call: .
v_call: TRBV28

cdr3_aa: CASRDSYNEQFF
cdr3_nt: TGTGCCAGCAGGGACAGTTACAATGAGCAGTTCTTC
j_call: TRBJ2-1
clone_size: once
d_call: .
v_call: TRBV6-5

cdr3_aa: CAISELRDNEQYF
cdr3_nt: TGTGCCATCAGTGAGTTGAGGGACAACGAGCAGTACTTC
j_call: TRBJ2-7
clone_size: once
d_call: .
v_call: TRBV10-3

cdr3_aa: CASSRPGQGDQPQHF
cdr3_nt: TGCGCCAGCAGCAGACCGGGACAGGGAGATCAGCCCCAGCATTTT
j_call: TRBJ1-5
clone_size: .
d_call: TRBD1
v_call: TRBV4-1

cdr3_aa: CASSPMTVGGYTF
cdr3_nt: TGTGCCAGCAGCCCGATGACAGTCGGTGGCTACACCTTC
j_call: TRBJ1-2
clone_size: .
d_call: .
v_call: TRBV9

cdr3_aa: CASSQVQQASSGNTIYF
cdr3_nt: TGCGCCAGCAGCCAAGTCCAACAGGCGAGCTCTGGAAACACCATATATTTT
j_call: TRBJ1-3
clone_size: .
d_call: .
v_call: TRBV4-1

cdr3_aa: CATSDYSVTGELFF
cdr3_nt: TGTGCCACCAGTGATTACTCGGTGACCGGGGAGCTGTTTTTT
j_call: TRBJ2-2
clone_size: once
d_call: .
v_call: TRBV24-1

cdr3_aa: CASSPPRDSIYEQYF
cdr3_nt: TGTGCCAGCAGCCCCCCCCGGGACTCAATCTACGAGCAGTACTTC
j_call: TRBJ2-7
clone_size: .
d_call: .
v_call: TRBV7-9

cdr3_aa: CASSQADRAYEQYF
cdr3_nt: TGCGCCAGCAGCCAGGCAGACAGGGCCTACGAGCAGTACTTC
j_call: TRBJ2-7
clone_size: .
d_call: TRBD1
v_call: TRBV4-1

cdr3_aa: CASSLATSGIVEQFF
cdr3_nt: TGTGCCAGCAGCTTAGCGACTAGCGGGATTGTTGAGCAGTTCTTC
j_call: TRBJ2-1
clone_size: .
d_call: TRBD2
v_call: TRBV7-2

cdr3_aa: CASSRGSTYTQYF
cdr3_nt: TGTGCCAGCAGCAGAGGGTCCACATATACGCAGTATTTT
j_call: TRBJ2-3
clone_size: few
d_call: .
v_call: TRBV12-3/TRBV12-4

cdr3_aa: CASSQDEPRRGQDTQYF
cdr3_nt: TGTGCCAGCAGCCAAGATGAGCCCAGAAGGGGGCAGGATACGCAGTATTTT
j_call: TRBJ2-3
clone_size: .
d_call: TRBD1
v_call: TRBV14

cdr3_aa: CASSSTNGEANYGYTF
cdr3_nt: TGTGCCAGCAGCTCCACGAACGGGGAGGCTAACTATGGCTACACCTTC
j_call: TRBJ1-2
clone_size: .
d_call: .
v_call: TRBV7-9

cdr3_aa: CASTRVSNSPLHF
cdr3_nt: TGTGCCAGCACCCGGGTTTCGAATTCACCCCTCCACTTT
j_call: TRBJ1-6
clone_size: .
d_call: .
v_call: TRBV6-5

cdr3_aa: CASSGTGTSSDEQFF
cdr3_nt: TGTGCCAGCAGCGGAACCGGGACTAGCTCCGATGAGCAGTTCTTC
j_call: TRBJ2-1
clone_size: .
d_call: TRBD2
v_call: TRBV5-6

cdr3_aa: CASSLTGTATNYGYTF
cdr3_nt: TGTGCCAGCAGCTTAACCGGGACAGCCACTAACTATGGCTACACCTTC
j_call: TRBJ1-2
clone_size: .
d_call: TRBD1
v_call: TRBV11-2

cdr3_aa: CASSSPGSELWGANVLTF
cdr3_nt: TGTGCCAGCAGTTCTCCCGGTTCTGAGCTTTGGGGGGCCAACGTCCTGACTTTC
j_call: TRBJ2-6
clone_size: .
d_call: .
v_call: TRBV27

cdr3_aa: CASSLGQGADEQYF
cdr3_nt: TGTGCCAGTAGTTTGGGACAGGGGGCGGACGAGCAGTACTTC
j_call: TRBJ2-7
clone_size: few
d_call: TRBD1
v_call: TRBV19

cdr3_aa: CAWSVSGVGELFF
cdr3_nt: TGTGCCTGGAGTGTTTCGGGGGTAGGGGAGCTGTTTTTT
j_call: TRBJ2-2
clone_size: few
d_call: .
v_call: TRBV30

cdr3_aa: CASSRGLAPDTQYF
cdr3_nt: TGTGCCAGCTCAAGAGGACTAGCACCAGATACGCAGTATTTT
j_call: TRBJ2-3
clone_size: .
d_call: TRBD2
v_call: TRBV11-3

cdr3_aa: CASINSHTDTQYF
cdr3_nt: TGTGCCAGCATAAACTCGCACACAGATACGCAGTATTTT
j_call: TRBJ2-3
clone_size: .
d_call: .
v_call: TRBV7-9

cdr3_aa: CASSLRAGAAGQPQHF
cdr3_nt: TGTGCCAGCAGTTTAAGGGCAGGGGCCGCAGGTCAGCCCCAGCATTTT
j_call: TRBJ1-5
clone_size: once
d_call: .
v_call: TRBV28

cdr3_aa: CATRGTAAGGTQYF
cdr3_nt: TGTGCCACAAGGGGGACCGCCGCGGGTGGGACCCAGTACTTC
j_call: TRBJ2-5
clone_size: .
d_call: .
v_call: TRBV2

cdr3_aa: CAISDMATSRFGYTF
cdr3_nt: TGTGCCATCAGTGATATGGCAACTTCGAGGTTCGGCTACACCTTC
j_call: TRBJ1-2
clone_size: .
d_call: .
v_call: TRBV10-3

cdr3_aa: CASSRVFDGTGEAFF
cdr3_nt: TGTGCCAGCAGCCGGGTTTTCGACGGGACAGGCGAAGCTTTCTTT
j_call: TRBJ1-1
clone_size: .
d_call: TRBD1
v_call: TRBV3-1/TRBV3-2

cdr3_aa: CASSLAPSSYNEQFF
cdr3_nt: TGTGCTAGCAGCTTAGCTCCGAGCTCCTACAATGAGCAGTTCTTC
j_call: TRBJ2-1
clone_size: .
d_call: .
v_call: TRBV7-7

cdr3_aa: CASRKFGSRESSEQYF
cdr3_nt: TGCGCCAGCAGGAAGTTTGGTTCGCGGGAATCTTCCGAGCAGTACTTC
j_call: TRBJ2-7
clone_size: .
d_call: .
v_call: TRBV10-1

cdr3_aa: CAWSLGTGNAGELFF
cdr3_nt: TGTGCCTGGAGTTTAGGGACAGGGAATGCCGGGGAGCTGTTTTTT
j_call: TRBJ2-2
clone_size: .
d_call: TRBD1
v_call: TRBV30

cdr3_aa: CASSVGGELYSGELFF
cdr3_nt: TGTGCCAGCAGCGTAGGTGGAGAACTCTACTCCGGGGAGCTGTTTTTT
j_call: TRBJ2-2
clone_size: .
d_call: .
v_call: TRBV9

cdr3_aa: CAIRQGGRGTEAFF
cdr3_nt: TGTGCCATCAGGCAGGGGGGCAGGGGCACTGAAGCTTTCTTT
j_call: TRBJ1-1
clone_size: .
d_call: TRBD1
v_call: TRBV10-3

cdr3_aa: CASSHYRTGIISPLHF
cdr3_nt: TGTGCCAGCAGCCACTATCGGACAGGGATTATTTCACCCCTCCACTTT
j_call: TRBJ1-6
clone_size: .
d_call: TRBD1
v_call: TRBV3-1/TRBV3-2